This TCR beta chain was sequenced during a study of identical twins' blood T cells. TCRdb redid the calling of the 5' RACE reads with MiXCR, one entry per CDR3 protein. The sample holds a few hundred thousand distinct CDR3 sequences, 28% seen once. The V gene's germline CDR1 is SEHNR and CDR2 FQNEAQ (reference sequence). Trimming left V 2 bases short and J 0 bases short, with 8 bases between. The CDR3 contains 14 residues. Only a few counts were recorded for this clonotype. The rearrangement joins TRBV7-9 to TRBJ2-7; TRBD1 might be the D (6 bases). This clonotype originated in a woman aged 18 to 55 in good health. Sequenced material: PBMCs. The DNA for the CDR3 is TGTGCCAGCAGCTTAACAGGGAGCTCCTACGAGCAGTACTTC. The encoded protein is CASSLTGSSYEQYF.